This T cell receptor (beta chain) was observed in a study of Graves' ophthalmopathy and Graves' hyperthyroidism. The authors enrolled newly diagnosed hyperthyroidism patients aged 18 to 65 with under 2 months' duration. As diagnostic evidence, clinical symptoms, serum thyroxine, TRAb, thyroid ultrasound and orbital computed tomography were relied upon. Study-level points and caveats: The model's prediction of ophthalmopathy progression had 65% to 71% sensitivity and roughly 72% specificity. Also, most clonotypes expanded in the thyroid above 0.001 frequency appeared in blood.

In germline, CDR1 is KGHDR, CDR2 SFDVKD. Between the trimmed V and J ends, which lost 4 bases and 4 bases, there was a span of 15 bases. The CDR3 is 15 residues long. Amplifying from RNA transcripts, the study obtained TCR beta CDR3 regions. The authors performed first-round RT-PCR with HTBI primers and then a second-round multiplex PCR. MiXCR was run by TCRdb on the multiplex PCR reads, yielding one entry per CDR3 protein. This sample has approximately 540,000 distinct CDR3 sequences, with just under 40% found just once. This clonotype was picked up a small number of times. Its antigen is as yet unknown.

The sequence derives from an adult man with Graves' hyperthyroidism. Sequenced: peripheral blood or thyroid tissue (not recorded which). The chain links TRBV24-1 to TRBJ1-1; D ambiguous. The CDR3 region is CATSEGSGVRTEAFF. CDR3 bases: TGTGCCACCAGTGAGGGGTCGGGTGTCCGCACTGAAGCTTTCTTT.